The clone carrying this TCR beta chain was seen just once. The data were obtained in a study of identical twins. The CDR3 contains 12 residues. Per germline, CDR1 DFQATT and CDR2 SNEGSKA (reference sequence). With 5 bases removed from V and 11 bases from J, the gap between germline ends came to 18 bases. One entry per CDR3 protein, called by TCRdb with MiXCR from the 5' RACE reads. In the table there are some 1,700,000 distinct CDR3 sequences, about 32% of which are singletons. Healthy Caucasians provided all donations. The V and J genes are TRBV20-1 and TRBJ2-5, with D maybe TRBD1 (6 bases). The TCR sequence derives from a newborn girl in good health. Sequencing was performed on cord blood. CDR3 amino acids: CSARDNSYGQYF. In DNA, the CDR3 is TGCAGTGCTCGGGACAACTCCTACGGGCAGTACTTC.